Listed below are T cell receptor beta chains from one sample, sequenced in a study of blood T cells in healthy people across ages. TCRdb reanalysed the 5' RACE reads using MiXCR and keeps one entry per CDR3 protein. The sample records 700,000 or so distinct CDR3 sequences, approximately 22% being singletons. The material sequenced was blood. All receptors derive from a man between 65 and 85 years old in good health. Each CDR3 is given with its conserved first and last residue. The order of the fields is D gene, V gene, J gene, clone size, CDR3 DNA, CDR3 protein. A D gene is named only where the DNA matches it firmly. Size tells how often a clone was seen (once, few, many) or the class of an expanded clone, and some rows leave it out.

d_gene: -; v_gene: TRBV3-1; j_gene: TRBJ1-1; abundance: -; CDR3nt: TGTGCCAGCAGCCAAGACCTCTCTCAGGGGACTGAAGCTTTCTTT; CDR3aa: CASSQDLSQGTEAFF
d_gene: -; v_gene: TRBV12-3/TRBV12-4; j_gene: TRBJ1-1; abundance: few; CDR3nt: TGTGCCAGCAGGGGACGCACTGAAGCTTTCTTT; CDR3aa: CASRGRTEAFF
d_gene: TRBD1; v_gene: TRBV6-5; j_gene: TRBJ1-5; abundance: -; CDR3nt: TGTGCCAGCAGTACCGACAGGGACAATCAGCCCCAGCATTTT; CDR3aa: CASSTDRDNQPQHF
d_gene: -; v_gene: TRBV29-1; j_gene: TRBJ2-7; abundance: few; CDR3nt: TGCAGCGTGAAACCGGGATCAGCGACGTACGAGCAGTACTTC; CDR3aa: CSVKPGSATYEQYF
d_gene: TRBD1; v_gene: TRBV6-5; j_gene: TRBJ2-7; abundance: few; CDR3nt: TGTGCCAGCAGTAGGGACAGGGAGGGAACCTACGAGCAGTACTTC; CDR3aa: CASSRDREGTYEQYF
d_gene: -; v_gene: TRBV5-1; j_gene: TRBJ2-7; abundance: few; CDR3nt: TGCGCCAGCAGCTTAATTCTTCAAGGGATGAGGATATCCTACGAGCAGTACTTC; CDR3aa: CASSLILQGMRISYEQYF
d_gene: -; v_gene: TRBV29-1; j_gene: TRBJ1-2; abundance: -; CDR3nt: TGCAGCGTTGACATAACTAACTATGGCTACACCTTC; CDR3aa: CSVDITNYGYTF
d_gene: -; v_gene: TRBV25-1; j_gene: TRBJ2-7; abundance: -; CDR3nt: TGTGCCAGCATAAGTGGCATCTCCTACGAGCAGTACTTC; CDR3aa: CASISGISYEQYF
d_gene: -; v_gene: TRBV11-1; j_gene: TRBJ2-1; abundance: few; CDR3nt: TGTGCCAGCAGCTTAGGGGGCGGGATCTACAATGAGCAGTTCTTC; CDR3aa: CASSLGGGIYNEQFF
d_gene: -; v_gene: TRBV18; j_gene: TRBJ2-5; abundance: many; CDR3nt: TGTGCCAGCTCACCACAATCCCCCGCAGCTCGGGAGACCCAGTACTTC; CDR3aa: CASSPQSPAARETQYF
d_gene: -; v_gene: TRBV14; j_gene: TRBJ2-1; abundance: -; CDR3nt: TGTGCCAGCAGCCAAGGGTTCATTTCGGGCAATGAGCAGTTCTTC; CDR3aa: CASSQGFISGNEQFF
d_gene: -; v_gene: TRBV10-3; j_gene: TRBJ2-5; abundance: few; CDR3nt: TGTGCCATCAGTGCAGGGGGGGAGATCCAAGAGACCCAGTACTTC; CDR3aa: CAISAGGEIQETQYF
d_gene: -; v_gene: TRBV29-1; j_gene: TRBJ1-4; abundance: -; CDR3nt: TGCAGCGCTCAAGGTTTTAATGAAAAACTGTTTTTT; CDR3aa: CSAQGFNEKLFF
d_gene: TRBD2; v_gene: TRBV29-1; j_gene: TRBJ2-1; abundance: -; CDR3nt: TGCAGCATCCTAGCGGGAGTAGGACCCTCCTACAATGAGCAGTTCTTC; CDR3aa: CSILAGVGPSYNEQFF
d_gene: -; v_gene: TRBV12-3/TRBV12-4; j_gene: TRBJ2-3; abundance: -; CDR3nt: TGTGCCAGCAGGCTCACAACAGATATGCAGTATTTT; CDR3aa: CASRLTTDMQYF
d_gene: TRBD2; v_gene: TRBV4-1; j_gene: TRBJ2-5; abundance: few; CDR3nt: TGCGCCAGCGGCCAACTCGGAACTAGCGGGCAAGAGACCCAGTACTTC; CDR3aa: CASGQLGTSGQETQYF
d_gene: -; v_gene: TRBV4-3; j_gene: TRBJ2-1; abundance: -; CDR3nt: TGCGCCAGCAGCCAACTACCGGCCTACAATGATGAGCAGTTCTTC; CDR3aa: CASSQLPAYNDEQFF
d_gene: TRBD1; v_gene: TRBV12-3/TRBV12-4; j_gene: TRBJ1-6; abundance: few; CDR3nt: TGTGCCGGCAGCTTGACAGGGGGAATCTCACCCCTCCACTTT; CDR3aa: CAGSLTGGISPLHF
d_gene: -; v_gene: TRBV7-9; j_gene: TRBJ2-7; abundance: -; CDR3nt: TGTGCCAGCAGCTTAGAATACGGCTACGAGCAGTACTTC; CDR3aa: CASSLEYGYEQYF
d_gene: -; v_gene: TRBV6-1; j_gene: TRBJ1-4; abundance: many; CDR3nt: TGTGCCAGCAGGAAAGGGACGGGCGCGAATGAAAAACTGTTTTTT; CDR3aa: CASRKGTGANEKLFF
d_gene: TRBD1; v_gene: TRBV7-9; j_gene: TRBJ1-2; abundance: -; CDR3nt: TGTGCCAGCAGCCTACAGGGGATTGCGTATGGCTACACCTTC; CDR3aa: CASSLQGIAYGYTF
d_gene: -; v_gene: TRBV20-1; j_gene: TRBJ1-5; abundance: -; CDR3nt: TGCAGTGCTCTACAGAATAGCAATCAGCCCCAGCATTTT; CDR3aa: CSALQNSNQPQHF
d_gene: TRBD2; v_gene: TRBV6-1; j_gene: TRBJ2-3; abundance: -; CDR3nt: TGTGCCAGCAGTGCAGCGGGACTAATTGCCACGGATACGCAGTATTTT; CDR3aa: CASSAAGLIATDTQYF
d_gene: -; v_gene: TRBV24-1; j_gene: TRBJ2-5; abundance: -; CDR3nt: TGTGCCACCAGTGAGGGAGTGACCCAGTACTTC; CDR3aa: CATSEGVTQYF
d_gene: -; v_gene: TRBV29-1; j_gene: TRBJ1-5; abundance: few; CDR3nt: TGCAGCGCAAGGGACGGCCGCAATCAGCCCCAGCATTTT; CDR3aa: CSARDGRNQPQHF
d_gene: -; v_gene: TRBV12-3/TRBV12-4; j_gene: TRBJ2-1; abundance: -; CDR3nt: TGTGCCAGCAGTTCTAGGGGAAGGGGCAATGAGCAGTTCTTC; CDR3aa: CASSSRGRGNEQFF
d_gene: TRBD1; v_gene: TRBV12-3/TRBV12-4; j_gene: TRBJ2-7; abundance: -; CDR3nt: TGTGCCAGCAGTTTAGCAGGGACAGGGAGGTACGAGCAGTACTTC; CDR3aa: CASSLAGTGRYEQYF
d_gene: -; v_gene: TRBV6-6; j_gene: TRBJ2-5; abundance: -; CDR3nt: TGTGCCAGCAGTTACTCTGGTTGGCAAGAGACCCAGTACTTC; CDR3aa: CASSYSGWQETQYF
d_gene: -; v_gene: TRBV28; j_gene: TRBJ2-4; abundance: few; CDR3nt: TGTGCCAGCACCTGGGGGGAGGCCAAAAACATTCAGTACTTC; CDR3aa: CASTWGEAKNIQYF
d_gene: -; v_gene: TRBV7-9; j_gene: TRBJ1-4; abundance: -; CDR3nt: TGTGCCAGCAGCTTAGGAGGGGGGGCTGAAAAACTGTTTTTT; CDR3aa: CASSLGGGAEKLFF
d_gene: -; v_gene: TRBV12-3/TRBV12-4; j_gene: TRBJ2-3; abundance: -; CDR3nt: TGTGCCAGCTATGCTCGGGGAGCGACCCAAACGCAGTATTTT; CDR3aa: CASYARGATQTQYF
d_gene: -; v_gene: TRBV6-6; j_gene: TRBJ1-1; abundance: -; CDR3nt: TGTGCCAGCAGTGGATGGACAGTCATGAACACTGAAGCTTTCTTT; CDR3aa: CASSGWTVMNTEAFF
d_gene: -; v_gene: TRBV11-2; j_gene: TRBJ2-1; abundance: -; CDR3nt: TGTGCCAGCAGCTTAGGGGTGACAGGATTTAATGAGCAGTTCTTC; CDR3aa: CASSLGVTGFNEQFF
d_gene: -; v_gene: TRBV6-6; j_gene: TRBJ2-2; abundance: -; CDR3nt: TGTGCCAGCAACGAAGGGTTCCTTAGCGGGGAGCTGTTTTTT; CDR3aa: CASNEGFLSGELFF
d_gene: TRBD2; v_gene: TRBV11-2; j_gene: TRBJ2-4; abundance: -; CDR3nt: TGTGCCAGCAGCCCCTTCAGCGGGGGCCTAGCCAAAAACATTCATTACTTC; CDR3aa: CASSPFSGGLAKNIHYF
d_gene: TRBD2; v_gene: TRBV20-1; j_gene: TRBJ2-3; abundance: -; CDR3nt: TGCAGTGCTCACATTAGCGGGGGCACAGATACGCAGTATTTT; CDR3aa: CSAHISGGTDTQYF
d_gene: TRBD1; v_gene: TRBV25-1; j_gene: TRBJ2-1; abundance: few; CDR3nt: TGTGCCAGCAGTGGACAGGGGGTGGATGAGCAGTTCTTC; CDR3aa: CASSGQGVDEQFF
d_gene: TRBD2; v_gene: TRBV6-6; j_gene: TRBJ2-3; abundance: many; CDR3nt: TGTGCCAGCAGAACGGGACTACATACAGATACGCAGTATTTT; CDR3aa: CASRTGLHTDTQYF
d_gene: -; v_gene: TRBV20-1; j_gene: TRBJ2-1; abundance: few; CDR3nt: TGCAGTGCCCCACCCAGCGGCACCTACAATGAGCAGTTCTTC; CDR3aa: CSAPPSGTYNEQFF